What follows are 14 T cell receptor beta chains derived from one specimen sequenced in a study of cytomegalovirus exposure and HLA in healthy donors. The PCR employed 60 Vbeta primers together with 13 Jbeta primers. Generated by immunoSEQ multiplex PCR, the TCRdb table keeps only in-frame clones and is missing some. Of about 140,000 clones in the sample, 73% were seen once. The sequenced sample was PBMCs. The receptors were sampled from a middle-aged woman in good health and CMV-seronegative.

This chain uses TRBV25-1 with TRBJ1-6; tentatively, D is TRBD1 (5 bases). V dropped 3 bases and J dropped 9 bases, with 15 bases sitting between them. The CDR3 runs to 15 residues. Germline lookup yields CDR1 MGHDK and CDR2 SYGVNS. This CDR3 reads CASSDIDSPSSPLHF. CDR3 DNA sequence: TGTGCCAGCAGTGATATAGACAGCCCTAGTTCACCCCTCCACTTT.

The rearrangement links TRBV2 to TRBJ1-5, with 7 bases fitting TRBD1. The CDR3 runs to 15 residues. After removal of 8 bases from V and 3 bases from J, the junction contained 10 bases not matched to a gene. Per the germline V gene, CDR1 is SNHLY and CDR2 is FYNNEI. This CDR3 reads CASGETGVNNQPQHF. CDR3 bases: TGTGCCAGCGGGGAAACAGGGGTGAACAATCAGCCCCAGCATTTT.

The CDR3 nucleotides are TGTGCCAGCAGTGCGGGACAGGCACTTTACAATGAGCAGTTCTTC. It codes for CASSAGQALYNEQFF. This chain links TRBV6-4 with TRBJ2-1; the match to TRBD1 covers 8 bases. This CDR3 contains 15 residues. Trimming took 4 bases from V and 4 from J; bases not matched to a gene: 6. CDR1 and CDR2 (germline): MRHNA, SNTAGT.

This clone has only a few counts. Mismatch with germline at one junction end may stem from a read error. The V gene is TRBV7-7, the J gene TRBJ2-7; 8 bases are shared with TRBD2. The germline CDR1 and CDR2 sequences are SSHAT and FNYEAQ (reference sequence). The CDR3 length is 13 residues. In DNA form, the CDR3 reads TGTGCTAGCAGCGTCCGCGGGGGGCGCGAGCAGTACTTC. This gives the protein CASSVRGGREQYF.

The gene calls are TRBV4-1 and TRBJ1-4, with a tentative D call TRBD1 (6 bases). V lost 6 bases and J 4 bases, leaving 15 bases between the germline ends. Germline values: CDR1 MGHRA, CDR2 YSYEKL. This CDR3 is 15 amino acids long. The CDR3 sequence: CASRWGRSGNEKLFF. For the CDR3, the DNA is TGCGCCAGCAGGTGGGGGCGGTCTGGTAATGAAAAACTGTTTTTT.

The chain carries TRBV7-2 and TRBJ1-4; D is ambiguous. V was shortened by 3 bases and J by 8 bases, with 13 bases between the two germline ends. This CDR3 spans 14 amino acids. Looked up from germline, CDR1 is SGHTA and CDR2 is FQGNSA. The CDR3 protein is CASSLRSFGEKLFF. Here the CDR3 DNA reads TGTGCCAGCAGCTTGAGAAGTTTCGGGGAAAAACTGTTTTTT.

The V gene is TRBV6-6, the J gene TRBJ1-1; D may be TRBD1 (5 bases). This CDR3 has 14 amino acids. The germline gives CDR1 MNHNY, CDR2 SVGAGI (reference sequence). V lost 6 bases, J lost 6 bases, and 17 bases lay in between. CDR3 nucleotide sequence: TGTGCCAGCAGACCCCCAGGCAGGGAGGCTGAAGCTTTCTTT. It specifies CASRPPGREAEAFF.

This clone was picked up a small number of times. The V and J genes are TRBV5-1 and TRBJ2-3; D call uncertain. V was shortened by 0 bases and J by 2 bases, with 10 bases between the two germline ends. The CDR3 extends over 15 amino acids. The germline gives CDR1 SGHRS, CDR2 YFSETQ. The CDR3 spells CASSLALGVTDTQYF. The DNA of the CDR3 is TGCGCCAGCAGCTTGGCGCTAGGCGTCACAGATACGCAGTATTTT.

This rearrangement joins TRBV9 to TRBJ1-4; 8 bases map to TRBD1. Germline V lookup: CDR1 SGDLS, CDR2 YYNGEE. This CDR3 region has 16 residues. The J segment lost 7 bases and the V segment lost 4 bases, leaving 12 bases of the junction unmatched. CDR3 nucleotide sequence: TGTGCCAGCAGCCTCCTACCTGGGACAGGTCCTGAAAAACTGTTTTTT. Encoded protein: CASSLLPGTGPEKLFF.

This clone was seen more than once but under ten times. J is TRBJ2-6 and V is TRBV6-5; possibly TRBD1 for D (5 bases). The CDR3 is made up of 16 amino acids. Trimming left V 2 bases short and J 2 bases short, with 10 bases between. Germline assignment: CDR1 MNHEY and CDR2 SVGAGI. This CDR3 is CASSYLRGTGANVLTF. For the CDR3, the DNA is TGTGCCAGCAGTTACCTTAGGGGTACTGGGGCCAACGTCCTGACTTTC.

The chain employs TRBV29-1 and TRBJ1-5; D is ambiguous. CDR1 SQVTM and CDR2 ANQGSEA come from the germline V gene. The CDR3 has 16 residues. V was shortened by 4 bases and J by 1 base, with 17 bases between the two germline ends. The CDR3 DNA reads TGCAGCGTTGTCGGGGAGAAGGAACCGAGCAATCAGCCCCAGCATTTT. Its protein product is CSVVGEKEPSNQPQHF.

As concerns this clone: Other DNA sequences in the sample encode the same CDR3. The chain joins TRBV28 to TRBJ1-2; TRBD1 might be the D (5 bases). The V and J ends lost 7 bases and 4 bases respectively, with 19 bases between them. Germline lookup yields CDR1 MDHEN and CDR2 SYDVKM. CDR3 length: 15 residues. CDR3 amino acids: CASNPLGGVAYGYTF. The CDR3 DNA reads as TGTGCCAGCAATCCTCTCGGGGGAGTGGCCTATGGCTACACCTTC.

The genes are TRBV27 and TRBJ1-4; D gene ambiguous. The CDR3 consists of 14 residues. V was clipped by 3 bases and J by 7 bases, with 12 bases between them. Germline CDR1 is MNHEY and CDR2 is SMNVEV (reference sequence). In DNA, the CDR3 is TGTGCCAGCAGTTTTCAGACACGACCTGAAAAACTGTTTTTT. Translated, it gives CASSFQTRPEKLFF.

The rearrangement uses TRBV25-1 and TRBJ1-1; no reliable D call. The V end lost 1 base, the J end lost 9 bases, and 12 bases lay between the germline ends. Germline V gives CDR1 MGHDK, CDR2 SYGVNS. This CDR3 is 13 amino acids long. The DNA for the CDR3 is TGTGCCAGCAGTGAATGGGGAGGTGAAAAAGCTTTCTTT. It is translated as CASSEWGGEKAFF.